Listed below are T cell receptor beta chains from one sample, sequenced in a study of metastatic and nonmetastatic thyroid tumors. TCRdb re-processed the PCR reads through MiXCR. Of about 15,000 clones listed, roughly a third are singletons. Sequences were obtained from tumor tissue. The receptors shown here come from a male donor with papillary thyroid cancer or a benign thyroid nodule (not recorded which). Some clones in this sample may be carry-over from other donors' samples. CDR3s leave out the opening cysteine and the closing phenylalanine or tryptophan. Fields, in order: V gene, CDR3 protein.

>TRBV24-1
ATSDFRGVGTVELF
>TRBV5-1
ASSLSGQLNEKLF
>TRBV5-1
ASSLGGTPNEKLF
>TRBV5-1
ASSSTGERKWQKLF
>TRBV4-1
ASSQDLGRSRIEQF
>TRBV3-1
ASSQASGPKQETQY
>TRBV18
ASSPPINTQY
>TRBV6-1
ASRYSGQAYNYGYT
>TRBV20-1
SARGRSAGTYEQY
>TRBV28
AISLSVNYGYT
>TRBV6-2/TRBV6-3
ASSYRQGRNSNQPQH
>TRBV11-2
ASSPRGLGSPLH
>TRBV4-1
ASSQGAGSQETQY
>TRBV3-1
ASSQGLQGQGGNEQF
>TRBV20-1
SARDQQANGYT
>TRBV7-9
ASSLGSGGGGYT
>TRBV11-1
ASSNLGSYNEQF
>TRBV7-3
ASSSPGAGGPNEQF
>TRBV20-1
SANRAMNTEAF
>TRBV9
ASSVAEETQY
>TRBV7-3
ASSPNRDTEAF
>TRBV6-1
ASRLIADPDTQY
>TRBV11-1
ASSLDIVQDRSSYT
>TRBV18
ASSPFGQGSDGYT
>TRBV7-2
ASSSSVGTNTDTQY
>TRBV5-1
ASSLREYEQY
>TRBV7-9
ASSLGTAPYEQY
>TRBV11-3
ASSPRTTGGEKLF
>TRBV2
ASEQGINSYNEQF
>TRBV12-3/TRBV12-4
ASSSGQSRADEQY
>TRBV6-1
ASIETVLRGYT